Below, one T cell receptor (beta chain) is given with its context. The antigen remains unidentified. V was cut by 2 bases and J by 0 bases, with 9 bases left in between. The germline V gene encodes CDR1 SGHRS and CDR2 YFSETQ. The CDR3 consists of 14 residues. Assay: immunoSEQ multiplex PCR; the TCRdb copy retains only in-frame clones and omits some. The sample gives approximately 100,000 clones, roughly 90% of which show up once; about 1.2% is in the top ten. The entry originates in a study of T cell responses to AZD1222 COVID-19 vaccine. About the study: Analysis merged second doses at about 4 or about 12 weeks. Study results and caveats: There were mostly white British donors and more females than males, and clonal diversity was possibly underestimated. Just a handful of AZD1222 recipients were seropositive at baseline.

V usage is TRBV5-1 and J usage is TRBJ2-7, with D perhaps TRBD1 or TRBD2 (5 bases each). The sequence came from an adult in good health. The input for sequencing was peripheral blood, taken on day 0 of AZD1222 vaccination. The CDR3 spells CASSFPGSSYEQYF. DNA of the CDR3: TGCGCCAGCAGCTTTCCAGGGAGCTCCTACGAGCAGTACTTC.